The 23 T cell receptor beta chains below come from one sample, sequenced in a study of monozygotic twins with cystic fibrosis. TCRdb keeps only in-frame clones here, not all; method: immunoSEQ multiplex PCR. The repertoire has roughly 35,000 clones, under 90% of them found once; the top ten carry roughly 1.5%. Specimen: blood. The receptors here all came from a girl aged 2-10 years with cystic fibrosis.

CDR3 residues: CSVGLGDIYGYTF. CDR3 in DNA: TGCAGCGTTGGATTAGGGGACATCTATGGCTACACCTTC. The chain is built from TRBV29-1 and TRBJ1-2; tentatively, D is TRBD1 (6 bases). Germline-derived CDR1 and CDR2 are SQVTM and ANQGSEA. V was cut by 4 bases and J by 4 bases, with 13 bases left in between. The CDR3 sequence is 13 residues long.

The chain employs TRBV7-6 and TRBJ2-5; D gene uncertain. Deletions cut 0 bases from V and 2 bases from J, with 10 bases between. Germline assignment: CDR1 SGHVS and CDR2 FNYEAQ. The CDR3 is made up of 15 amino acids. The CDR3 loop is CASSLAWQLQETQYF. CDR3 coding DNA: TGTGCCAGCAGCTTAGCCTGGCAGCTACAAGAGACCCAGTACTTC.

This clone occurred a few times. The V call is TRBV19, the J call TRBJ1-6, with 11 bases matching TRBD1. This CDR3 is 15 amino acids long. J lost 6 bases, V lost 9 bases, and 7 bases had no gene match. Germline-derived CDR1 and CDR2 are LNHDA and SQIVND (reference sequence). DNA of the CDR3: TGTGCCAGCGGACAGGGGGCCTCCCCTAATTCACCCCTCCACTTT. Translated: CASGQGASPNSPLHF.

This clone was observed a few times. V usage is TRBV7-2 and J usage is TRBJ1-1; D might be TRBD1 (5 bases). Trimming took 5 bases from V and 4 from J, leaving 11 bases between them. This CDR3 is built from 13 residues. Germline lookup yields CDR1 SGHTA and CDR2 FQGNSA. As DNA, the CDR3 is TGTGCCAGCAGCCTGATGGGGGGCACTGAAGCTTTCTTT. This translates into CASSLMGGTEAFF.

V and J are TRBV4-1 and TRBJ1-2, with D perhaps matching TRBD1 (5 bases). V was shortened by 1 base and J by 1 base, with 16 bases between the two germline ends. The CDR3 is made up of 17 amino acids. Germline values: CDR1 MGHRA, CDR2 YSYEKL. The CDR3 loop is CASSQAATADSNYGYTF. CDR3 coding DNA: TGCGCCAGCAGCCAAGCGGCGACGGCTGACAGTAACTATGGCTACACCTTC.

The chain uses TRBV5-1 and TRBJ2-2; 10 bases map to TRBD2. The CDR3 has 16 amino acids. Germline V gene sequence: CDR1 SGHRS, CDR2 YFSETQ. V lost 5 bases to trimming and J lost 0 bases; unmatched junction nucleotides: 4. The CDR3 DNA reads TGCGCCAGCAGGCTAGCGGGGGCCCCGAACACCGGGGAGCTGTTTTTT. Amino acids: CASRLAGAPNTGELFF.

The chain uses TRBV14 and TRBJ2-2; no clear D. The V gene's germline CDR1 is SGHDN and CDR2 FVKESK. The V end lost 6 bases, the J end lost 3 bases, and 5 bases lay between the germline ends. This CDR3 spans 12 amino acids. The CDR3 DNA reads TGTGCCAGCAGGACCCACACCGGGGAGCTGTTTTTT. This translates into CASRTHTGELFF.

V gene TRBV6-1 combines with J gene TRBJ1-6; TRBD1 matches 8 bases. This CDR3 has 14 residues. Trimming at V came to 6 bases and at J to 7 bases, leaving 5 bases not matched to a gene. Germline CDR1 and CDR2: MNHNS and SASEGT. The CDR3 reads CASRGQGKNSPLHF. The CDR3 coding sequence is TGTGCCAGCAGAGGACAGGGAAAAAATTCACCCCTCCACTTT.

This sequence joins TRBV25-1 and TRBJ1-5; D is undetermined. Germline values: CDR1 MGHDK, CDR2 SYGVNS. The CDR3 is 12 residues long. Trimming removed 2 bases at V and 9 bases at J, with 8 bases between. CDR3 nucleotides: TGTGCCAGCAGTGAAGGGTGGGGGCCCCAGCATTTT. Encoded protein: CASSEGWGPQHF.

The chain recombines TRBV7-8 with TRBJ2-5; maybe TRBD2 (6 bases). This CDR3 comprises 17 residues. Germline CDR1 and CDR2: SGHVS and FQNEAQ. Deletions cut 4 bases from V and 4 bases from J, with 22 bases between. The CDR3 DNA is TGTGCCAGCAGCTCTAGGGAGGTATTATACGCGAGAGAGACCCAGTACTTC. Translated, it gives CASSSREVLYARETQYF.

This chain connects TRBV9 to TRBJ1-2; unclear D gene. The germline V gene has CDR1 SGDLS and CDR2 YYNGEE. The CDR3 runs 13 residues. The V gene lost 0 bases and the J gene lost 0 bases, with 3 bases spanning the gap. Here the CDR3 DNA reads TGTGCCAGCAGCGTAGTAGCTAACTATGGCTACACCTTC. Amino acid sequence: CASSVVANYGYTF. The full variable domain, in which reference TRBV9 and TRBJ1-2 provide the parts outside the CDR3, is DSGVTQTPKHLITATGQRVTLRCSPRSGDLSVYWYQQSLDQGLQFLIQYYNGEERAKGNILERFSAQQFPDLHSELNLSSLELGDSALYFCASSVVANYGYTFGSGTRLTVV.

This clone was counted a single time. This chain uses TRBV5-6 with TRBJ1-2; D is undetermined. The CDR3 consists of 16 residues. Germline V lookup: CDR1 SGHDT, CDR2 YYEEEE. V lost 0 bases to trimming and J lost 7 bases, with 19 bases between them. CDR3 region: CASSLGGPWHRSGYTF. The CDR3 coding sequence is TGTGCCAGCAGCTTGGGAGGACCCTGGCATAGATCTGGCTACACCTTC.

The chain is built from TRBV4-2 and TRBJ1-1, with 7 nucleotides matching TRBD1. The CDR3 is 19 residues long. In germline, CDR1 is LGHNA, CDR2 YNFKEQ. J lost 0 bases, V lost 2 bases, and 15 bases had no gene match. CDR3 sequence: CASSQPLRQGVTMNTEAFF. CDR3 coding DNA: TGTGCCAGCAGCCAACCGCTTAGACAGGGAGTAACGATGAACACTGAAGCTTTCTTT.

Only one count was recorded for this clone. The chain links TRBV9 to TRBJ1-2; TRBD1 might be the D (5 bases). The CDR3 runs 15 residues. V lost 2 bases, J lost 2 bases, and 13 bases lay in between. Per the germline V gene, CDR1 is SGDLS and CDR2 is YYNGEE. The CDR3 DNA reads as TGTGCCAGCAGCGTCAGACAGTGGAACAACTATGGCTACACCTTC. Encoded protein: CASSVRQWNNYGYTF.

The sample holds one count of this clone. The chain is built from TRBV7-9 and TRBJ1-2, with D tentatively TRBD1 (6 bases). The CDR3 covers 16 residues. The germline V and J ends were trimmed by 1 base and 6 bases, with 18 bases remaining between them. Germline CDR1 reads SEHNR; CDR2 reads FQNEAQ (reference sequence). The CDR3 sequence is CASSLVIGGAQHGYTF. The CDR3 nucleotides read TGTGCCAGCAGCTTAGTTATTGGGGGGGCGCAGCATGGCTACACCTTC.

J is TRBJ2-3 and V is TRBV5-4, with 8 bases that match TRBD2. CDR3 length: 15 amino acids. Germline V gene lookup returns CDR1 SGHNT and CDR2 YYREEE (reference sequence). Losses at the gene ends were 5 bases for V and 5 bases for J; bases not matched to a gene: 10. CDR3 region: CASRRRGGLGDTQYF. Here the CDR3 DNA reads TGTGCCAGCAGACGTCGCGGGGGGCTGGGAGATACGCAGTATTTT.

The chain has TRBV2 and TRBJ2-5; 14 bases map to TRBD2. This CDR3 contains 16 residues. Germline V lookup: CDR1 SNHLY, CDR2 FYNNEI. Losses at the gene ends were 1 base for V and 2 bases for J; bases not matched to a gene: 0. The CDR3 reads CASSEGLAGGQETQYF. CDR3 nucleotides: TGTGCCAGCAGTGAAGGACTAGCGGGGGGGCAAGAGACCCAGTACTTC. The whole variable domain, remainder taken from reference TRBV2 and TRBJ2-5, is EPEVTQTPSHQVTQMGQEVILRCVPISNHLYFYWYRQILGQKVEFLVSFYNNEISEKSEIFDDQFSVERPDGSNFTLKIRSTKLEDSAMYFCASSEGLAGGQETQYFGPGTRLLVL.

This rearrangement joins TRBV4-1 to TRBJ2-3; tentatively, D is TRBD1 (6 bases). Germline-derived CDR1 and CDR2 are MGHRA and YSYEKL. This CDR3 comprises 14 residues. V was clipped by 6 bases and J by 3 bases, with 13 bases between them. Here the CDR3 reads CASRGVRGTDTQYF. The CDR3 nucleotides are TGCGCCAGCAGAGGGGTCAGGGGAACAGATACGCAGTATTTT.

V and J are TRBV15 and TRBJ2-5, with D possibly matching TRBD2 (6 bases). The V and J ends lost 0 bases and 1 base respectively, with 9 bases between them. CDR3 length equals 15 residues. From germline, CDR1 is LNHNV and CDR2 YYDKDF (reference sequence). The CDR3 bases are TGTGCCACCAGCAGAGACCCGGGACTCCAAGAGACCCAGTACTTC. This sequence encodes CATSRDPGLQETQYF.

CDR3 region: CASSQDRMEKQYF. The CDR3 nucleotides are TGTGCCAGCAGCCAAGATCGGATGGAGAAGCAGTACTTC. This sequence joins TRBV14 and TRBJ2-7; D call uncertain. The V end was cut by 0 bases, the J end by 8 bases, with 11 bases between. The V gene's germline CDR1 is SGHDN and CDR2 FVKESK. The CDR3 extends over 13 amino acids.

The chain uses TRBV9 and TRBJ1-1; no reliable D call. Per the germline V gene, CDR1 is SGDLS and CDR2 is YYNGEE. The V and J ends lost 1 base and 8 bases respectively, with 21 bases between them. This CDR3 contains 16 residues. CDR3 sequence: CASSVSEIFFETEAFF. The CDR3 region has the DNA TGTGCCAGCAGCGTAAGCGAAATATTCTTCGAAACGGAAGCTTTCTTT.

The V call is TRBV30, the J call TRBJ1-1; D is perhaps TRBD1 (5 bases). CDR3 length equals 13 residues. CDR1 and CDR2 from the germline V gene are GTSNPN and SVGIG (reference sequence). Between the trimmed V and J ends, which lost 2 bases and 4 bases, there was a span of 11 bases. In nucleotides, the CDR3 is TGTGCCTGGAGTTTGGGGGAAGCCACTGAAGCTTTCTTT. Amino acids: CAWSLGEATEAFF.

J is TRBJ2-7 and V is TRBV4-3, with D perhaps matching TRBD1 or TRBD2 (6 bases each). The CDR3 is 17 amino acids. Trimming took 0 bases from V and 3 from J, leaving 18 bases between them. The V gene's germline CDR1 is LGHNA and CDR2 YSLEER. The CDR3 is CASSQDLKGGSIYEQYF. CDR3 DNA: TGCGCCAGCAGCCAAGATTTAAAGGGGGGATCCATCTACGAGCAGTACTTC.